The 20 T cell receptor beta chains in this list originate from one sample, sequenced in a study of CD8 T cells in ankylosing spondylitis (dated by TCRdb to about 2017). The library was produced with 5' RACE. Sequenced using an Illumina HiSeq 2500. The public reads were run again by TCRdb, first through fastp at Q25 and then through MiXCR, and only productive beta chains were kept. Records with the same CDR3 protein are collapsed into one entry carrying the most frequent genes and DNA. A total of 350,000 or so distinct CDR3 sequences appear in this sample, under 14% of them only once. The top ten clonotypes cover 9.1% of the sample. Input material: blood, either unsorted or a sorted T cell fraction (not recorded which). The receptor source for this set is a female donor with ankylosing spondylitis or in good health (not recorded which).

Ten or more counts support this clonotype. The rearrangement links TRBV6-1 to TRBJ1-5, with D maybe TRBD1 (6 bases). This CDR3 comprises 16 residues. The V gene's germline CDR1 is MNHNS and CDR2 SASEGT. V was shortened by 9 bases and J by 2 bases, with 20 bases between the two germline ends. The CDR3 DNA sequence: TGTGCCAGTTCCAATTCCGGGACAAATGGCAATCAGCCCCAGCATTTT. Its translation is CASSNSGTNGNQPQHF.

In its sample, this clonotype was seen a few times. The rearrangement links TRBV7-2 to TRBJ2-2, with 8 bases identical to TRBD2. Trimming removed 4 bases from V and 5 bases from J; junction bases left unmatched: 3. Germline CDR1 is SGHTA and CDR2 is FQGNSA. CDR3 length equals 14 residues. The CDR3 DNA is TGTGCCAGCAGCTGGAGCGGGAGAACCGGGGAGCTGTTTTTT. It specifies CASSWSGRTGELFF.

This clonotype was seen many times. The genes are TRBV5-4 and TRBJ2-7; 11 bases match TRBD1. The CDR3 extends over 15 amino acids. Per the germline V gene, CDR1 is SGHNT and CDR2 is YYREEE (reference sequence). V shed 3 bases and J 7 bases; nucleotides not matched to a gene: 9. The DNA of the CDR3 is TGTGCCAGCAGCTCCAGCGGACAGGGGGCGGGGGAGCAGTACTTC. Its translation is CASSSSGQGAGEQYF.

The J gene is TRBJ2-1, the V gene TRBV20-1; 10 bases fit TRBD2. With V trimmed by 0 bases and J by 0 bases, 14 bases remained unmatched. CDR3 length: 20 residues. In germline, CDR1 is DFQATT, CDR2 SNEGSKA (reference sequence). The CDR3 is CSARESPAGGRFRSYNEQFF. The CDR3 DNA is TGCAGTGCTAGAGAAAGCCCAGCGGGGGGGCGATTCCGCTCCTACAATGAGCAGTTCTTC.

This clonotype appeared many times. The J gene is TRBJ1-2, the V gene TRBV20-1; 12 bases map to TRBD1. The CDR3 runs 14 residues. Losses at the gene ends were 5 bases for V and 7 bases for J; bases not matched to a gene: 8. Germline V CDR1 and CDR2: DFQATT, SNEGSKA (reference sequence). CDR3 DNA: TGCAGTGCTTTCCGGGGACAGGGGGCCAGTGGCTACACCTTC. It yields the protein CSAFRGQGASGYTF.

This clonotype was counted many times. This sequence joins TRBV28 and TRBJ2-4, with 7 positions matching TRBD2. The germline V gene has CDR1 MDHEN and CDR2 SYDVKM. V was pared by 6 bases and J by 0 bases, with 11 bases of the junction left unmatched. The CDR3 length is 17 residues. DNA for the CDR3: TGTGCCAGCAGCCCCCGGGGGGACGGTATAGCCAAAAACATTCAGTACTTC. Its protein product is CASSPRGDGIAKNIQYF.

The sample holds many counts of this clonotype. This chain connects TRBV12-3 or TRBV12-4 to TRBJ1-4; D ambiguous. The CDR3 length is 12 residues. Deletions cut 5 bases from V and 5 bases from J, with 6 bases between. The CDR3 sequence is CASSAENEKLFF. The CDR3 DNA is TGTGCCAGCAGTGCAGAGAATGAAAAACTGTTTTTT.

This clonotype has at least ten counts. CDR3 sequence reads: CASRGTVNYGYTF. DNA for the CDR3: TGTGCCAGCCGAGGGACTGTCAACTATGGCTACACCTTC. This chain uses TRBV6-1 with TRBJ1-2; weak D call: TRBD1 (5 bases). The CDR3 sequence is 13 residues long. The germline V gene has CDR1 MNHNS and CDR2 SASEGT. V lost 8 bases, J lost 2 bases, and 12 bases lay in between.

In this sample, this clonotype turned up many times. The genes are TRBV20-1 and TRBJ2-7, with 7 bases matching TRBD1. Trimming at V came to 4 bases and at J to 2 bases, leaving 11 bases not matched to a gene. In germline, CDR1 is DFQATT, CDR2 SNEGSKA (reference sequence). This CDR3 has 15 residues. CDR3 residues: CSAKTGTARPYEQYF. The CDR3 nucleotides are TGCAGTGCTAAAACCGGGACAGCAAGACCCTACGAGCAGTACTTC.

This clonotype was seen repeatedly, ten times or more. The chain uses TRBV5-1 and TRBJ1-6, with D possibly matching TRBD1 (6 bases). The germline gives CDR1 SGHRS, CDR2 YFSETQ. Between the trimmed V and J ends, which lost 2 bases and 7 bases, there was a span of 16 bases. This CDR3 comprises 16 residues. The chain's CDR3 is CASSFGSGTTNSPLHF. The CDR3 region has the DNA TGCGCCAGCAGCTTCGGCTCCGGGACAACAAATTCACCCCTCCACTTT. The entire variable domain, with the rest obtained from reference TRBV5-1 and TRBJ1-6, is as follows: KAGVTQTPRYLIKTRGQQVTLSCSPISGHRSVSWYQQTPGQGLQFLFEYFSETQRNKGNFPGRFSGRQFSNSRSEMNVSTLELGDSALYLCASSFGSGTTNSPLHFGNGTRLTVT.

This clonotype was seen just once. CDR3 bases: TGTGCCAGCAGCAGTACCACAGGGGGGAATTCACCCCTCCACTTT. This gives the protein CASSSTTGGNSPLHF. The chain couples TRBV7-9 to TRBJ1-6, with TRBD1 matching over 8 bases. V lost 5 bases and J lost 7; bases outside the gene matches: 7. The CDR3 extends over 15 amino acids. The germline V gene has CDR1 SEHNR and CDR2 FQNEAQ (reference sequence). The entire variable domain, with the rest obtained from reference TRBV7-9 and TRBJ1-6, is as follows: DTGVSQNPRHKITKRGQNVTFRCDPISEHNRLYWYRQTLGQGPEFLTYFQNEAQLEKSRLLSDRFSAERPKGSFSTLEIQRTEQGDSAMYLCASSSTTGGNSPLHFGNGTRLTVT.

The chain has TRBV20-1 and TRBJ2-5; D assignment may be TRBD1 or TRBD2 (6 bases each). V was clipped by 0 bases and J by 7 bases, with 9 bases between them. This CDR3 contains 12 residues. CDR1 and CDR2 (germline): DFQATT, SNEGSKA (reference sequence). CDR3 amino acids: CSAREPGATQYF. The CDR3 nucleotides read TGCAGTGCTAGAGAACCGGGGGCGACCCAGTACTTC.

This clonotype was observed once. This may be a read error, as it is one base from a much larger clone. This chain uses TRBV20-1 with TRBJ2-3; a possible D gene is TRBD2 (7 bases). From germline, CDR1 is DFQATT and CDR2 SNEGSKA (reference sequence). The CDR3 spans 12 residues. The CDR3 nucleotides are TGCAGTGCTAGCCGGGGGGCAGATACGCACTATTTT. The encoded protein is CSASRGADTHYF.

This clonotype was picked up many times. The rearrangement uses TRBV20-1 and TRBJ2-5; 11 nucleotides agree with TRBD2. The J segment lost 7 bases and the V segment lost 5 bases, leaving 6 bases of the junction unmatched. Germline CDR1 is DFQATT and CDR2 is SNEGSKA (reference sequence). The CDR3 runs 13 residues. CDR3 sequence (DNA): TGCAGTGCTTTTAGCGGGAGGGTTGGGACCCAGTACTTC. It yields the protein CSAFSGRVGTQYF.

This clonotype was picked up many times. The chain joins TRBV5-5 to TRBJ2-7, with D perhaps TRBD1 (5 bases). CDR1 and CDR2 from the germline V gene are SGHKS and YYEKEE (reference sequence). The CDR3 runs to 14 residues. Trimming stripped 5 bases from V and 1 base from J, with 13 bases between. CDR3 sequence (DNA): TGTGCCAGCAGTCCCAGGGCAGGATCCTACGAGCAGTACTTC. Amino acid sequence: CASSPRAGSYEQYF.

The sample holds many counts of this clonotype. The chain's CDR3 is CSASPYQRLSSYEQYF. CDR3 nucleotide sequence: TGCAGTGCTAGCCCCTACCAGCGTTTGAGCTCCTACGAGCAGTACTTC. The rearrangement joins TRBV20-1 to TRBJ2-7; no clear D. Germline loops: CDR1 DFQATT, CDR2 SNEGSKA (reference sequence). Deletions cut 3 bases from V and 0 bases from J, with 18 bases between. The CDR3 is made up of 16 amino acids.

This clonotype turned up a few times. The rearrangement uses TRBV7-2 and TRBJ2-3; TRBD2 matches 9 bases. The V gene end was trimmed by 0 bases and the J gene end by 4 bases; junction bases not matched to a gene: 5. The CDR3 extends over 16 amino acids. CDR1 and CDR2 (germline): SGHTA, FQGNSA. The CDR3 loop reads CASSLASGRRADTQYF. CDR3 DNA: TGTGCCAGCAGCTTAGCTAGCGGGAGACGGGCAGATACGCAGTATTTT.

This clonotype came up many times. The chain is built from TRBV28 and TRBJ1-2; 7 nucleotides line up with TRBD1. J gave up 0 bases and V 3 bases, and 7 bases lay outside the gene matches. This CDR3 comprises 16 residues. Germline V gene data show CDR1 as MDHEN and CDR2 as SYDVKM. CDR3 protein: CASSLTGTATNYGYTF. Written as DNA, the CDR3 is TGTGCCAGCAGTTTGACCGGGACAGCCACTAACTATGGCTACACCTTC.

This clonotype was picked up a small number of times. The gene calls are TRBV4-1 and TRBJ1-1, with D tentatively TRBD1 (5 bases). Trimming took 0 bases from V and 1 from J, leaving 21 bases between them. CDR1 MGHRA and CDR2 YSYEKL come from the germline V gene. The CDR3 sequence is 19 residues long. CDR3 nucleotide sequence: TGCGCCAGCAGCCAAGATCTTGGGGCAGGAGGGTTGAGGAACACTGAAGCTTTCTTT. Amino acid sequence: CASSQDLGAGGLRNTEAFF.

The sample holds many counts of this clonotype. This chain connects TRBV20-1 to TRBJ2-2; 12 bases fit TRBD2. The CDR3 is 14 amino acids. Trimming took 6 bases from V and 4 from J; bases not matched to a gene: 3. Germline V gene sequence: CDR1 DFQATT, CDR2 SNEGSKA (reference sequence). CDR3 sequence: CSATSGRSTGELFF. DNA for the CDR3: TGCAGTGCAACTAGCGGGAGGAGCACCGGGGAGCTGTTTTTT.